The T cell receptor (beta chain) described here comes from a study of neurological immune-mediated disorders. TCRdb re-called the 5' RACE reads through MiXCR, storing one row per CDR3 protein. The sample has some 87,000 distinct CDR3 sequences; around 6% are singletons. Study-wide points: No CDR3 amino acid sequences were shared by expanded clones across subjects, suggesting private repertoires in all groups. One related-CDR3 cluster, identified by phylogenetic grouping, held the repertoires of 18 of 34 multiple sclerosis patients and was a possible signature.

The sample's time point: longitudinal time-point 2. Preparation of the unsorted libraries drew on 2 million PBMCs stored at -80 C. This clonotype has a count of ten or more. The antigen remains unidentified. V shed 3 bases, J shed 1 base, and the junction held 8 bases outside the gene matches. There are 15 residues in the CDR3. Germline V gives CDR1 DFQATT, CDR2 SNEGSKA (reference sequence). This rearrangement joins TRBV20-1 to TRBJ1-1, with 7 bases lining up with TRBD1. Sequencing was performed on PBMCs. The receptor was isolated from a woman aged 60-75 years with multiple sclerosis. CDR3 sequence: CSASAWAGGNTEAFF. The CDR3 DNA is TGCAGTGCTAGCGCATGGGCAGGGGGGAACACTGAAGCTTTCTTT.